This T cell receptor (beta chain) appears in the sequencing data of a study of cytomegalovirus exposure and HLA in healthy donors. General study points: Per published reports, the classifier diagnosed cytomegalovirus status with high specificity and sensitivity.

Details on this clone: Antigen specificity is unknown.

Amplification used 60 Vbeta primers and 13 Jbeta primers. The method was immunoSEQ multiplex PCR; TCRdb's version includes in-frame clones alone and lacks a portion of them. This table has some 220,000 clones, 77% appearing once. Trimming took off 2 bases at V and 4 bases at J, with 8 bases between the two ends. CDR1 is ENHRY and CDR2 is SYGVKD in the germline V gene. This CDR3 has 13 amino acids. This chain links TRBV10-3 with TRBJ1-2; weak D call: TRBD1 (6 bases). The TCR was taken from a woman aged 60-70 years in good health and CMV-seropositive. Sample: PBMCs. The CDR3 sequence: CAISEGRGYGYTF. CDR3 DNA: TGTGCCATCAGTGAGGGCAGGGGCTATGGCTACACCTTC.